A single sample is the source of the 20 T cell receptor beta chains below, sequenced in a study of vaccination effects on CD4 cells after COVID-19. These receptors' targets are unknown. In the ViraFEST assay, antigen-specific CD4+ clonotypes were identified by expansion after peptide-pool stimulation. Isolation of CD4+ T cells took place after about nine days of culture. Some clones are missing from TCRdb's copy, which holds only in-frame ones; the method was immunoSEQ multiplex PCR. The table lists about 79,000 clones, around 74% of them singletons. This material consisted of CD4+ T cells from PBMCs cultured with HCoV-229E spike peptides, taken before COVID-19 vaccination. Receptors originate from a human donor who received a COVID-19 vaccine.

CDR3 bases: TGTGCCAGCAGCGTAGTAGCGGGGGCCACAGATACGCAGTATTTT. It codes for CASSVVAGATDTQYF. The chain combines TRBV9 with TRBJ2-3, with TRBD2 identical over 9 bases. Germline values: CDR1 SGDLS, CDR2 YYNGEE. V shed 0 bases and J 2 bases; nucleotides not matched to a gene: 1. The CDR3 consists of 15 residues.

A single count supports this clone. J is TRBJ1-5 and V is TRBV5-8; unclear D gene. CDR3 size: 15 residues. From germline, CDR1 is SGHTS and CDR2 YDEGEE. Deletions cut 2 bases from V and 0 bases from J, with 9 bases between. CDR3: CASSLGQSSNQPQHF. The CDR3 nucleotides are TGTGCCAGCAGCTTAGGGCAGTCTAGCAATCAGCCCCAGCATTTT.

This clone was seen a handful of times. CDR3 sequence reads: CASSFTNSPLHF. DNA for the CDR3: TGTGCCAGCAGTTTCACCAATTCACCCCTCCACTTT. The V gene is TRBV28, the J gene TRBJ1-6; D gene unclear. The CDR3 length is 12 residues. CDR1 MDHEN and CDR2 SYDVKM come from the germline V gene. V lost 3 bases and J 7 bases, leaving 4 bases between the germline ends.

The rearrangement joins TRBV5-1 to TRBJ1-1; maybe TRBD1 (6 bases). V lost 4 bases and J 3 bases, leaving 13 bases between the germline ends. CDR3 length: 14 residues. Per germline, CDR1 SGHRS and CDR2 YFSETQ. CDR3 sequence reads: CASSTRGKDTEAFF. CDR3 nucleotides: TGCGCCAGCAGCACCAGGGGTAAGGACACTGAAGCTTTCTTT.

In DNA, the CDR3 is TGCAGCGGGGGCAGTGGCGGGGACAATGAGCAGTTCTTC. This gives the protein CSGGSGGDNEQFF. This chain connects TRBV29-1 to TRBJ2-1; D perhaps matches TRBD2 (6 bases). The CDR3 loop spans 13 amino acids. Germline CDR1 is SQVTM and CDR2 is ANQGSEA. The V end was cut by 7 bases, the J end by 5 bases, with 15 bases between.

The chain combines TRBV3-1 (or the pseudogene TRBV3-2) with TRBJ2-5, with TRBD2 matching 14 bases. The V and J ends lost 3 bases and 5 bases, in that order; junction bases with no gene match: 8. The CDR3 has 17 residues. CDR1 is LGHDT and CDR2 is YNNKEL in the germline V gene (reference sequence). As DNA, the CDR3 is TGTGCCAGCAGCCACCCCCAGACTAGCGGGGGGGCGGAGACCCAGTACTTC. Translation gives CASSHPQTSGGAETQYF.

V usage is TRBV4-1 and J usage is TRBJ1-2; maybe TRBD1 (6 bases). This CDR3 has 17 residues. Trimming removed 3 bases at V and 7 bases at J, with 24 bases between. Germline-derived CDR1 and CDR2 are MGHRA and YSYEKL. The CDR3, as DNA: TGCGCCAGCAGCCAGACACCGCGACAGGAGGAACTGGGTGGCTACACCTTC. The encoded protein is CASSQTPRQEELGGYTF.

V usage is TRBV4-1 and J usage is TRBJ2-6; TRBD1 might be the D (5 bases). Germline V gene data show CDR1 as MGHRA and CDR2 as YSYEKL. The V and J ends lost 2 bases and 3 bases respectively, with 17 bases between them. The CDR3 has 18 amino acids. Here the CDR3 reads CASSQLDMGFGGANVLTF. The CDR3 DNA sequence: TGCGCCAGCAGCCAATTGGACATGGGATTCGGTGGGGCCAACGTCCTGACTTTC.

Only one count was recorded for this clone. This chain connects TRBV7-9 to TRBJ2-5; 8 bases line up with TRBD2. Germline-derived CDR1 and CDR2 are SEHNR and FQNEAQ (reference sequence). V was pared by 2 bases and J by 2 bases, with 1 base of the junction left unmatched. CDR3 length equals 14 residues. CDR3 loop: CASSLSGGQETQYF. For the CDR3, the DNA is TGTGCCAGCAGCTTAAGCGGGGGACAAGAGACCCAGTACTTC. Full variable domain (rest looked up from reference TRBV7-9 and TRBJ2-5): DTGVSQNPRHKITKRGQNVTFRCDPISEHNRLYWYRQTLGQGPEFLTYFQNEAQLEKSRLLSDRFSAERPKGSFSTLEIQRTEQGDSAMYLCASSLSGGQETQYFGPGTRLLVL.

This clone was counted between two and nine times. The genes are TRBV5-6 and TRBJ1-6; D gene unclear. The CDR3 contains 12 residues. Trimming pared 6 bases from V and 10 bases from J, leaving 11 bases between. Germline CDR1 is SGHDT and CDR2 is YYEEEE. CDR3 protein: CASKSRSSPLHF. CDR3 coding DNA: TGTGCCAGCAAATCCCGGAGCTCACCCCTCCACTTT.

The V gene is TRBV6-5, the J gene TRBJ1-2; TRBD1 matches 10 bases. The V and J ends lost 5 bases and 5 bases, in that order; junction bases with no gene match: 5. The CDR3 loop spans 14 amino acids. Germline V lookup: CDR1 MNHEY, CDR2 SVGAGI. The DNA of the CDR3 is TGTGCCAGCAGTAAGGGGACAGGGGAATATGGCTACACCTTC. This encodes CASSKGTGEYGYTF.

The chain uses TRBV7-3 and TRBJ2-7; either TRBD1 or TRBD2 may supply D (6 bases each). V lost 3 bases to trimming and J lost 0 bases, with 12 bases between them. Germline CDR1 and CDR2: SGHTA and FQGTGA. This CDR3 is 15 amino acids long. CDR3 residues: CASSFGGTHSYEQYV. CDR3 coding DNA: TGTGCCAGCAGCTTCGGCGGGACACACTCCTACGAGCAGTACGTC.

The J gene is TRBJ2-5, the V gene TRBV5-4, with TRBD1 identical over 7 bases. This CDR3 contains 14 residues. The germline V gene has CDR1 SGHNT and CDR2 YYREEE (reference sequence). V trimming: 4 bases; J trimming: 1 base; junction bases outside the gene matches: 4. CDR3 sequence: CASSLGTVQETQYF. The CDR3 coding sequence is TGTGCCAGCAGCCTCGGGACAGTCCAAGAGACCCAGTACTTC.

The CDR3 spells CASSEPGAISGELFF. CDR3 nucleotide sequence: TGCGCCAGCAGCGAACCGGGGGCAATATCCGGGGAGCTGTTTTTT. J is TRBJ2-2 and V is TRBV5-1; D may correspond to TRBD1 or TRBD2 (6 bases each). The CDR3 is 15 amino acids. The germline V gene encodes CDR1 SGHRS and CDR2 YFSETQ. Trimming left V 4 bases short and J 6 bases short, with 16 bases between.

This clone was observed a single time. This chain connects TRBV19 to TRBJ2-1, with D uncertain. Looked up from germline, CDR1 is LNHDA and CDR2 is SQIVND (reference sequence). CDR3 length: 14 amino acids. V was cut by 7 bases and J by 6 bases, with 16 bases left in between. The CDR3 bases are TGTGCCAGTAACCCTTCCTCAGCCAGCAATGAGCAGTTCTTC. This encodes CASNPSSASNEQFF. Full variable domain (rest looked up from reference TRBV19 and TRBJ2-1): DGGITQSPKYLFRKEGQNVTLSCEQNLNHDAMYWYRQDPGQGLRLIYYSQIVNDFQKGDIAEGYSVSREKKESFPLTVTSAQKNPTAFYLCASNPSSASNEQFFGPGTRLTVL.

This clone turned up a few times. V is TRBV10-2 and J is TRBJ2-2; 9 nucleotides match TRBD1. The trim removed 6 bases at V and 1 base at J, leaving 3 bases unmatched. Germline-derived CDR1 and CDR2 are WSHSY and SAAADI. The CDR3 has 15 residues. The CDR3 region is CASRQGAQNTGELFF. Here the CDR3 DNA reads TGCGCCAGCAGACAGGGGGCTCAGAACACCGGGGAGCTGTTTTTT.

CDR3 in amino acids: CASSLVGGSSYEQYV. DNA of the CDR3: TGCGCCAGCAGCTTGGTGGGCGGGAGCTCCTACGAGCAGTACGTC. The chain combines TRBV5-1 with TRBJ2-7, with 7 bases identical to TRBD2. V lost 0 bases and J lost 0; bases outside the gene matches: 3. The CDR3 runs 15 residues. Per the germline V gene, CDR1 is SGHRS and CDR2 is YFSETQ.

V is TRBV2 and J is TRBJ2-3, with TRBD2 identical over 7 bases. The ends lost 5 bases at V and 2 bases at J; junction bases unmatched: 4. This CDR3 has 14 residues. CDR1 and CDR2 (germline): SNHLY, FYNNEI. The CDR3 protein is CASSPGGTTDTQYF. The CDR3 nucleotides read TGTGCCAGCAGTCCGGGGGGTACCACAGATACGCAGTATTTT.

V and J are TRBV3-1 (or the pseudogene TRBV3-2) and TRBJ2-5; tentatively, D is TRBD1 (6 bases). The CDR3 length is 16 residues. Germline V lookup: CDR1 LGHDT, CDR2 YNNKEL (reference sequence). The V and J ends lost 0 bases and 4 bases respectively, with 15 bases between them. CDR3 nucleotides: TGTGCCAGCAGCCAAGATCTAAAACAGGGAAGAGAGACCCAGTACTTC. This sequence encodes CASSQDLKQGRETQYF.

The rearrangement joins TRBV27 to TRBJ2-1; 7 bases are shared with TRBD2. Germline assignment: CDR1 MNHEY and CDR2 SMNVEV (reference sequence). The trim removed 0 bases at V and 0 bases at J, leaving 2 bases unmatched. This CDR3 contains 16 residues. The CDR3 sequence is CASSLSRGSSYNEQFF. The CDR3 DNA follows: TGTGCCAGCAGTTTATCCCGCGGGAGCTCCTACAATGAGCAGTTCTTC.